This T cell receptor beta chain was sequenced for a study of early T cells in non-severe SARS-CoV-2 infection. TCRdb passed the 5' RACE reads through MiXCR, listing each CDR3 protein once. The data show more than 80,000 distinct CDR3 sequences, with around 16% seen just once and roughly 1.2% held by the top ten. This CDR3 region has 15 residues. With 2 bases removed from V and 1 base from J, the gap between germline ends came to 10 bases. Germline V gene sequence: CDR1 MNHEY, CDR2 SMNVEV (reference sequence). The chain couples TRBV27 to TRBJ2-3; D is unclear. This receptor was identified in an adult who was a healthcare worker with PCR-confirmed SARS-CoV-2 infection or an uninfected control (not recorded which). Specimen: whole blood. The CDR3 nucleotides are TGTGCCAGCAGTTTAACCCCTGTCCGCACAGATACGCAGTATTTT. Its protein is CASSLTPVRTDTQYF.